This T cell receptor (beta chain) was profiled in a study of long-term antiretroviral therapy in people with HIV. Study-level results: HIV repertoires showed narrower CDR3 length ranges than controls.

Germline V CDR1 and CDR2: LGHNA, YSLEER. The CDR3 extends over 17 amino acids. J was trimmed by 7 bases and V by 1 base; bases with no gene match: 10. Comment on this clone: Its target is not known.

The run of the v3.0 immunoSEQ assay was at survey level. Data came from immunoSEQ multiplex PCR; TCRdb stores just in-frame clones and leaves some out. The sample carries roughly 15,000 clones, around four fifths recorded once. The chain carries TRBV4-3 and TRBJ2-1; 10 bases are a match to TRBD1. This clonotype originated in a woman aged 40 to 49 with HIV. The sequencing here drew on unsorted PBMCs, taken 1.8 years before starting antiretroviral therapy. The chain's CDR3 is CASSQGVFGQGGNEQFF. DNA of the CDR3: TGCGCCAGCAGCCAAGGGGTTTTCGGACAGGGGGGAAATGAGCAGTTCTTC.